The clone carrying this TCR beta chain was recorded many times. This record comes from a study of spatial heterogeneity in lung cancer. The wider study: Detection consistently captured more beta-chain sequences than alpha-chain sequences.

Time point indicated: blood at routine non-recurrence follow-up after resection. Germline loops: CDR1 SGHAT, CDR2 FQNNGV. The V gene lost 3 bases and the J gene lost 6 bases, with 11 bases spanning the gap. The CDR3 runs to 13 residues. TCRdb redid the calling of the 5' RACE reads with MiXCR, one entry per CDR3 protein. The table shows some 32,000 distinct CDR3 sequences, with about 10% occurring only once. This chain links TRBV11-2 with TRBJ1-1; D gene ambiguous. The material sequenced was PBMCs, taken at follow-up. This clonotype was obtained from a female donor with early-stage non-small cell lung cancer. The CDR3 nucleotides are TGTGCCAGCAGCTTTGGCGGTCTCGCTGAAGCTTTCTTT. As protein: CASSFGGLAEAFF.